This TCR beta chain was retrieved from a study of cytomegalovirus exposure and HLA in healthy donors. Study in general: There were about 85 million unique TCRs (from HLA-typed donors) in an early data release. General observations from the study: Across all donors, roughly uniform sequencing depth was an assumption of the presence/absence analyses. Later, an analysis showed that TCR beta chains associated with HLA were more clonally expanded than others that were equally common.

Primers: 60 Vbeta forward and 13 Jbeta reverse. Repertoires were generated with immunoSEQ multiplex PCR, while TCRdb's copy carries only in-frame clones and drops some. The sample records around 90,000 clones, around 80% being singletons. The ends lost 0 bases at V and 8 bases at J; junction bases unmatched: 9. Germline V gene lookup returns CDR1 LGHNA and CDR2 YSLEER. The CDR3 sequence is 17 residues long. In the case of this clone: Its specificity is not known.

The V call is TRBV4-3, the J call TRBJ1-4; 10 bases are shared with TRBD1. The source material was PBMCs. The TCR comes from a man aged 25-40 years in good health and CMV-seronegative. The CDR3 loop is CASSQDPPGQGGEKLFF. CDR3 bases: TGCGCCAGCAGCCAAGATCCCCCTGGACAGGGGGGCGAAAAACTGTTTTTT.